The 21 T cell receptor beta chains below come from one sample, sequenced in a study of cytomegalovirus exposure and HLA in healthy donors. PCR used 60 Vbeta primers and 13 Jbeta primers. Some clones are missing from TCRdb's copy, which holds only in-frame ones; the method was immunoSEQ multiplex PCR. The data contain around 180,000 clones, 84% of them singletons. Specimen: PBMCs. The receptors originated from a girl aged 2 to 9 in good health and CMV-seropositive.

The chain recombines TRBV5-6 with TRBJ2-5; no firm D call. Germline V gives CDR1 SGHDT, CDR2 YYEEEE. Deletions cut 2 bases from V and 2 bases from J, with 7 bases between. The CDR3 extends over 13 amino acids. CDR3 nucleotide sequence: TGTGCCAGCAGCTTTGACATACAAGAGACCCAGTACTTC. It codes for CASSFDIQETQYF. Together with reference TRBV5-6 and TRBJ2-5, the CDR3 gives the full variable domain: DAGVTQSPTHLIKTRGQQVTLRCSPKSGHDTVSWYQQALGQGPQFIFQYYEEEERQRGNFPDRFSGHQFPNYSSELNVNALLLGDSALYLCASSFDIQETQYFGPGTRLLVL.

In DNA, the CDR3 is TGTGCCAGCTCTCGGACAGGGGGCAATCAGCCCCAGCATTTT. It is translated as CASSRTGGNQPQHF. The chain has TRBV7-6 and TRBJ1-5, with 9 bases lining up with TRBD1. V lost 8 bases, J lost 2 bases, and 4 bases stayed unmatched. This CDR3 contains 14 residues. Per germline, CDR1 SGHVS and CDR2 FNYEAQ.

V gene TRBV11-2 combines with J gene TRBJ1-3; D may be TRBD1 (5 bases). V was clipped by 1 base and J by 6 bases, with 13 bases between them. The CDR3 is made up of 15 amino acids. CDR1 SGHAT and CDR2 FQNNGV come from the germline V gene. The CDR3 protein is CASSLASGSPNTIYF. DNA for the CDR3: TGTGCCAGCAGCTTAGCTTCAGGGTCTCCAAACACCATATATTTT.

The gene calls are TRBV29-1 and TRBJ1-1; maybe TRBD1 (5 bases). CDR3 length equals 13 residues. The germline V and J ends were trimmed by 7 bases and 0 bases, with 12 bases remaining between them. From germline, CDR1 is SQVTM and CDR2 ANQGSEA. DNA of the CDR3: TGCAGCGCCGAAAGGGGAATGAACACTGAAGCTTTCTTT. Its protein product is CSAERGMNTEAFF.

The chain employs TRBV7-9 and TRBJ2-1; 13 bases map to TRBD2. J lost 5 bases, V lost 7 bases, and 5 bases had no gene match. This CDR3 contains 15 residues. Germline lookup yields CDR1 SEHNR and CDR2 FQNEAQ (reference sequence). The CDR3 is CASTLGLAGNNEQFF. CDR3 nucleotides: TGTGCCAGCACCTTGGGACTAGCGGGAAACAATGAGCAGTTCTTC. The variable domain in full, completed from reference TRBV7-9 and TRBJ2-1, reads DTGVSQNPRHKITKRGQNVTFRCDPISEHNRLYWYRQTLGQGPEFLTYFQNEAQLEKSRLLSDRFSAERPKGSFSTLEIQRTEQGDSAMYLCASTLGLAGNNEQFFGPGTRLTVL.

The genes are TRBV10-3 and TRBJ2-5; 7 bases are shared with TRBD2. After removal of 4 bases from V and 3 bases from J, the junction contained 14 bases not matched to a gene. CDR3 length: 17 amino acids. Per germline, CDR1 ENHRY and CDR2 SYGVKD. In DNA, the CDR3 is TGTGCCATCAGTGTATTCGGCGGGAGTCCGGGGAAAGAGACCCAGTACTTC. This codes for CAISVFGGSPGKETQYF.

The chain couples TRBV9 to TRBJ1-5; perhaps TRBD1 as D (6 bases). CDR3 length equals 14 residues. The germline V gene encodes CDR1 SGDLS and CDR2 YYNGEE. The V end was cut by 3 bases, the J end by 3 bases, with 10 bases between. The CDR3 DNA sequence: TGTGCCAGCAGCGCCCAGGGGCACAATCAGCCCCAGCATTTT. Amino acid sequence: CASSAQGHNQPQHF.

This clone was detected only a few times. The V gene is TRBV5-1, the J gene TRBJ2-3; maybe TRBD2 (6 bases). V was clipped by 0 bases and J by 3 bases, with 11 bases between them. The CDR3 extends over 15 amino acids. Germline assignment: CDR1 SGHRS and CDR2 YFSETQ. CDR3 loop: CASSLAGRGTDTQYF. The DNA of the CDR3 is TGCGCCAGCAGCTTGGCCGGGAGAGGGACAGATACGCAGTATTTT. The full variable domain, in which reference TRBV5-1 and TRBJ2-3 provide the parts outside the CDR3, is KAGVTQTPRYLIKTRGQQVTLSCSPISGHRSVSWYQQTPGQGLQFLFEYFSETQRNKGNFPGRFSGRQFSNSRSEMNVSTLELGDSALYLCASSLAGRGTDTQYFGPGTRLTVL.

This rearrangement joins TRBV27 to TRBJ2-5; 9 bases map to TRBD1. Germline loops: CDR1 MNHEY, CDR2 SMNVEV (reference sequence). The trim removed 6 bases at V and 2 bases at J, leaving 4 bases unmatched. This CDR3 has 14 residues. CDR3 protein: CASRGQGWQETQYF. The CDR3 DNA sequence: TGTGCCAGCAGAGGACAGGGGTGGCAAGAGACCCAGTACTTC.

V is TRBV25-1 and J is TRBJ2-3; 10 bases map to TRBD2. There are 16 residues in the CDR3. The germline V gene encodes CDR1 MGHDK and CDR2 SYGVNS. Trimming at V came to 5 bases and at J to 6 bases, leaving 11 bases not matched to a gene. Here the CDR3 reads CASSPTSGSTGDTQYF. CDR3 nucleotides: TGTGCCAGCAGTCCGACTAGCGGGTCGACGGGGGATACGCAGTATTTT. Together with reference TRBV25-1 and TRBJ2-3, the CDR3 gives the full variable domain: EADIYQTPRYLVIGTGKKITLECSQTMGHDKMYWYQQDPGMELHLIHYSYGVNSTEKGDLSSESTVSRIRTEHFPLTLESARPSHTSQYLCASSPTSGSTGDTQYFGPGTRLTVL.

The chain has TRBV28 and TRBJ2-7; possibly TRBD2 for D (6 bases). The V gene's germline CDR1 is MDHEN and CDR2 SYDVKM. Trimming stripped 5 bases from V and 3 bases from J, with 23 bases between. CDR3 size: 17 residues. This CDR3 is CASSGGAGGAGNYEQYF. The CDR3 DNA follows: TGTGCCAGCAGTGGCGGGGCGGGCGGCGCGGGCAACTACGAGCAGTACTTC.

This chain joins TRBV19 and TRBJ2-1; 7 positions agree with TRBD2. Trimming took 6 bases from V and 8 from J; bases not matched to a gene: 7. The CDR3 has 13 residues. Per germline, CDR1 LNHDA and CDR2 SQIVND (reference sequence). The CDR3 is CASRGGFYDEQFF. The CDR3 coding sequence is TGTGCCAGTAGGGGGGGGTTTTACGATGAGCAGTTCTTC. Full variable domain (rest looked up from reference TRBV19 and TRBJ2-1): DGGITQSPKYLFRKEGQNVTLSCEQNLNHDAMYWYRQDPGQGLRLIYYSQIVNDFQKGDIAEGYSVSREKKESFPLTVTSAQKNPTAFYLCASRGGFYDEQFFGPGTRLTVL.

The chain couples TRBV29-1 to TRBJ2-3, with TRBD2 matching over 11 bases. Trimming took 4 bases from V and 1 from J; bases not matched to a gene: 4. The CDR3 extends over 15 amino acids. Germline V lookup: CDR1 SQVTM, CDR2 ANQGSEA. As DNA, the CDR3 is TGCAGCGTTGGCGCACTAGCGGGGGGCACAGATACGCAGTATTTT. This codes for CSVGALAGGTDTQYF.

The V gene is TRBV25-1, the J gene TRBJ2-1; 9 bases align to TRBD1. Germline lookup yields CDR1 MGHDK and CDR2 SYGVNS. CDR3 length: 16 residues. V shed 1 base and J 9 bases; nucleotides not matched to a gene: 10. The chain's CDR3 is CASSESTGGQGFEQFF. CDR3 coding DNA: TGTGCCAGCAGTGAATCTACGGGGGGACAGGGTTTTGAGCAGTTCTTC. The entire variable domain, with the rest obtained from reference TRBV25-1 and TRBJ2-1, is as follows: EADIYQTPRYLVIGTGKKITLECSQTMGHDKMYWYQQDPGMELHLIHYSYGVNSTEKGDLSSESTVSRIRTEHFPLTLESARPSHTSQYLCASSESTGGQGFEQFFGPGTRLTVL.

The J gene is TRBJ2-5, the V gene TRBV5-1, with D tentatively TRBD1 (5 bases). The CDR3 sequence is 14 residues long. V was cut by 4 bases and J by 0 bases, with 10 bases left in between. Per germline, CDR1 SGHRS and CDR2 YFSETQ. In DNA, the CDR3 is TGCGCCAGCAGCCAGATGACAGACCAAGAGACCCAGTACTTC. It encodes CASSQMTDQETQYF.

The table lists this clone with a few counts. The chain joins TRBV5-1 to TRBJ2-3; 9 bases match TRBD2. The CDR3 is made up of 15 amino acids. V trimming: 2 bases; J trimming: 1 base; junction bases outside the gene matches: 2. Per the germline V gene, CDR1 is SGHRS and CDR2 is YFSETQ. CDR3 in amino acids: CASSFAGGGTDTQYF. In nucleotides, the CDR3 is TGCGCCAGCAGCTTTGCGGGGGGGGGCACAGATACGCAGTATTTT.

The chain uses TRBV5-1 and TRBJ1-3, with a possible D match to TRBD1 (5 bases). The CDR3 covers 15 residues. The germline V and J ends were trimmed by 0 bases and 4 bases, with 11 bases remaining between them. The germline CDR1 and CDR2 sequences are SGHRS and YFSETQ. The CDR3 loop is CASSLVSGYGNTIYF. For the CDR3, the DNA is TGCGCCAGCAGCTTGGTTTCAGGGTACGGAAACACCATATATTTT.

This clone was recorded a few times. The J gene is TRBJ2-1, the V gene TRBV4-1; 9 nucleotides align to TRBD1. This CDR3 has 16 amino acids. V shed 3 bases, J shed 5 bases, and the junction held 8 bases outside the gene matches. Per the germline V gene, CDR1 is MGHRA and CDR2 is YSYEKL. The CDR3 region is CASSQLGQGHHNEQFF. DNA for the CDR3: TGCGCCAGCAGCCAGCTTGGACAGGGGCATCACAATGAGCAGTTCTTC.

The V call is TRBV18, the J call TRBJ1-2; 9 nucleotides align to TRBD1. CDR3 size: 14 residues. From germline, CDR1 is KGHSH and CDR2 LQKENI. With 3 bases clipped from V and 5 bases from J, the junction kept 4 bases outside the gene matches. Here the CDR3 reads CASSPMTGGYGYTF. The CDR3, as DNA: TGTGCCAGCTCACCGATGACAGGGGGATATGGCTACACCTTC.

V usage is TRBV5-1 and J usage is TRBJ2-1, with 13 nucleotides matching TRBD2. CDR3 length: 19 residues. After removal of 3 bases from V and 0 bases from J, the junction contained 9 bases not matched to a gene. Germline CDR1 and CDR2: SGHRS and YFSETQ. The CDR3 region is CASSSSGTSGTSSYNEQFF. The CDR3 nucleotides are TGCGCCAGCAGCTCCTCCGGGACTAGCGGGACGAGCTCCTACAATGAGCAGTTCTTC.

This clone was observed a single time. The rearrangement joins TRBV6-5 to TRBJ2-7, with TRBD1 identical over 8 bases. Germline-derived CDR1 and CDR2 are MNHEY and SVGAGI. J was trimmed by 0 bases and V by 5 bases; bases with no gene match: 3. There are 14 residues in the CDR3. CDR3 in DNA: TGTGCCAGCAGTGGACAGGGTGGCTCCTACGAGCAGTACTTC. Its protein product is CASSGQGGSYEQYF.